The 2 T cell receptor beta chains below were found in one sample sequenced in a study of breast tumors, draining lymph nodes, adjacent tissues. Breast cancer patients provided tissue from their axillary draining lymph nodes. One entry per CDR3 protein results from TCRdb running MiXCR on the multiplex PCR reads. The repertoire consists of fewer than 150,000 distinct CDR3 sequences, with less than 25% occurring once and the leading ten covering over 2%. Material: axillary lymph node tissue. The receptors stem from a female donor with breast cancer. Some clones in this sample may be carry-over from other donors' samples.

This clonotype showed up many times. This sequence joins TRBV5-1 and TRBJ1-2, with TRBD1 identical over 7 bases. There are 13 residues in the CDR3. Germline CDR1 reads SGHRS; CDR2 reads YFSETQ. The V segment lost 1 base and the J segment 6 bases; nucleotides outside the gene matches: 3. The CDR3 DNA reads TGCGCCAGCAGCTTGAACCAGGGGGATGGCTACACCTTC. The encoded protein is CASSLNQGDGYTF.

This clonotype was detected ten times or more. For the CDR3, the DNA is TGCAGTGCTAGCACTAGCGGGAGTGCCGGCGAGCAGTACTTC. This codes for CSASTSGSAGEQYF. The chain uses TRBV20-1 and TRBJ2-7, with 11 bases lining up with TRBD2. Unmatched junction bases numbered 7, after V lost 3 bases and J lost 6 bases. Germline V gene data show CDR1 as DFQATT and CDR2 as SNEGSKA (reference sequence). CDR3 size: 14 residues.